The 9 T cell receptor beta chains reported below all come from one sample, sequenced in a study of beta chain features in type 1 diabetes. Their antigens remain unidentified. Expressed TCRB transcripts were sequenced after all isolated RNA was converted to cDNA. Clones were read by immunoSEQ multiplex PCR, and TCRdb kept only the in-frame ones, dropping some. The repertoire consists of about 53,000 clones, with under 75% occurring once and the leading ten covering 0.25% to 0.35%. Study-wide points: TCRB CDR3s from Type 1 diabetes patients were moderately but significantly shorter in all four CD4+ subsets.

Source material: stem cell memory CD4+ T cells from blood. The receptor set was obtained from a woman in her 30s with type 1 diabetes.

The rearrangement links TRBV6-5 to TRBJ1-5, with 9 bases matching TRBD1. The length of the CDR3 is 16 residues. Germline V lookup: CDR1 MNHEY, CDR2 SVGAGI. V lost 0 bases and J lost 7; bases outside the gene matches: 7. CDR3 nucleotide sequence: TGTGCCAGCAGTTACTCAGGGACAGGGAATTTCCAGCCCCAGCATTTT. As protein: CASSYSGTGNFQPQHF.

The V and J genes are TRBV19 and TRBJ2-6, with TRBD1 identical over 7 bases. V shed 4 bases, J shed 0 bases, and the junction held 9 bases outside the gene matches. The CDR3 covers 18 residues. Looked up from germline, CDR1 is LNHDA and CDR2 is SQIVND (reference sequence). In DNA, the CDR3 is TGTGCCAGTAGTAAAAGCAGGGGGACCGCCTCTGGGGCCAACGTCCTGACTTTC. Residues: CASSKSRGTASGANVLTF.

This chain links TRBV6-5 with TRBJ1-5, with TRBD1 matching over 7 bases. CDR3 length equals 16 residues. The V gene end was trimmed by 1 base and the J gene end by 5 bases; junction bases not matched to a gene: 8. Germline V CDR1 and CDR2: MNHEY, SVGAGI. CDR3 amino acids: CASSYWGRGSDQPQHF. In DNA form, the CDR3 reads TGTGCCAGCAGTTACTGGGGCAGGGGGTCGGATCAGCCCCAGCATTTT.

The genes are TRBV4-2 and TRBJ2-2, with D perhaps matching TRBD2 (5 bases). CDR1 is LGHNA and CDR2 is YNFKEQ in the germline V gene. CDR3 length equals 16 residues. Between the trimmed V and J ends, which lost 2 bases and 4 bases, there was a span of 14 bases. The CDR3: CASSQNTGWSTGELFF. The CDR3 region has the DNA TGTGCCAGCAGCCAAAATACGGGGTGGAGCACCGGGGAGCTGTTTTTT.

The V gene is TRBV9, the J gene TRBJ2-2; D is possibly TRBD2 (5 bases). Germline assignment: CDR1 SGDLS and CDR2 YYNGEE. The V end was cut by 6 bases, the J end by 7 bases, with 10 bases between. This CDR3 is built from 12 residues. In nucleotides, the CDR3 is TGTGCCAGCAAGGGAGTCGGCGGGGAGCTGTTTTTT. Translation: CASKGVGGELFF.

CDR3 in DNA: TGTGCCAGCAGTGGGACTAGGCATGAGCAGTTCTTC. Amino acids: CASSGTRHEQFF. The chain recombines TRBV6-1 with TRBJ2-1; 7 nucleotides align to TRBD2. Losses at the gene ends were 4 bases for V and 8 bases for J; bases not matched to a gene: 2. This CDR3 spans 12 amino acids. Germline values: CDR1 MNHNS, CDR2 SASEGT.

This clone has a handful of counts. The chain links TRBV6-1 to TRBJ2-5; weak D call: TRBD1 (6 bases). Germline CDR1 is MNHNS and CDR2 is SASEGT. The V end was cut by 1 base, the J end by 1 base, with 13 bases between. The CDR3 contains 16 residues. CDR3 nucleotides: TGTGCCAGCAGTGAAGGGACAGTGCCCCGCCAAGAGACCCAGTACTTC. This translates into CASSEGTVPRQETQYF.

V is TRBV30 and J is TRBJ2-2, with a weak D call TRBD2 (5 bases). The V gene lost 3 bases and the J gene lost 6 bases, with 14 bases spanning the gap. The CDR3 has 14 amino acids. Germline CDR1 is GTSNPN and CDR2 is SVGIG (reference sequence). This CDR3 is CAWRGDYSAGELFF. The CDR3 region has the DNA TGTGCCTGGAGGGGCGACTATTCGGCCGGGGAGCTGTTTTTT.

This sequence joins TRBV29-1 and TRBJ1-2; TRBD1 might be the D (6 bases). The CDR3 extends over 13 amino acids. V dropped 6 bases and J dropped 7 bases, with 18 bases sitting between them. CDR1 is SQVTM and CDR2 is ANQGSEA in the germline V gene. As DNA, the CDR3 is TGCAGCGTCAGGACCACAGGGAGAGGTGGCTACACCTTC. Translation: CSVRTTGRGGYTF.